One and the same sample provided the 20 T cell receptor beta chains below, sequenced in a study of blood T cell repertoires in COVID-19. Measured with immunoSEQ multiplex PCR; TCRdb has only the in-frame clones, and not every one. The profile shows around 100,000 clones, roughly nine tenths of them singletons. The sample comprised peripheral blood. The receptors here all came from a man aged 25-45 years in a cohort sampled during active COVID-19.

Only a few counts were recorded for this clone. The chain recombines TRBV18 with TRBJ1-6, with TRBD1 matching 7 bases. The CDR3 extends over 13 amino acids. The J segment lost 8 bases and the V segment lost 5 bases, leaving 3 bases of the junction unmatched. Germline loops: CDR1 KGHSH, CDR2 LQKENI. CDR3 sequence: CASSEQGYSPLHF. The CDR3 DNA is TGTGCCAGCTCAGAACAGGGGTATTCACCCCTCCACTTT.

This clone was recorded a few times. The rearrangement joins TRBV27 to TRBJ1-4; TRBD1 might be the D (6 bases). CDR3 size: 15 residues. The germline gives CDR1 MNHEY, CDR2 SMNVEV (reference sequence). With 6 bases removed from V and 4 bases from J, the gap between germline ends came to 15 bases. CDR3 nucleotide sequence: TGTGCCAGCAGGCCCCCAGGGGTGGGTAATGAAAAACTGTTTTTT. It specifies CASRPPGVGNEKLFF.

This sequence joins TRBV5-6 and TRBJ2-7; D might be TRBD2 (5 bases). The CDR3 has 12 amino acids. Germline CDR1 reads SGHDT; CDR2 reads YYEEEE. Trimming took off 0 bases at V and 6 bases at J, with 7 bases between the two ends. For the CDR3, the DNA is TGTGCCAGCAGCTTGGGAGGGAGCGAGCAGTACTTC. Residues: CASSLGGSEQYF.

The chain uses TRBV29-1 and TRBJ2-1, with D possibly matching TRBD2 (5 bases). Looked up from germline, CDR1 is SQVTM and CDR2 is ANQGSEA. V lost 6 bases to trimming and J lost 0 bases, with 12 bases between them. The CDR3 sequence is 14 residues long. This CDR3 reads CSVVDFSSYNEQFF. CDR3 in DNA: TGCAGCGTCGTGGACTTTAGCTCCTACAATGAGCAGTTCTTC.

The rearrangement joins TRBV6-5 to TRBJ1-1, with D hard to call. V lost 2 bases and J lost 2, with 12 bases in between. CDR3 length: 15 amino acids. The germline gives CDR1 MNHEY, CDR2 SVGAGI. In DNA, the CDR3 is TGTGCCAGCAGTTACGGACTGGAGGGTAACACTGAAGCTTTCTTT. Translated, it gives CASSYGLEGNTEAFF.

The chain combines TRBV28 with TRBJ2-7, with D unclear. The V end was cut by 6 bases, the J end by 4 bases, with 13 bases between. Per the germline V gene, CDR1 is MDHEN and CDR2 is SYDVKM. This CDR3 has 13 residues. The CDR3 is CASRSPSLYEQYF. CDR3 coding DNA: TGTGCCAGCAGATCCCCCTCTCTTTACGAGCAGTACTTC. The full variable domain, completed using reference TRBV28 and TRBJ2-7, is DVKVTQSSRYLVKRTGEKVFLECVQDMDHENMFWYRQDPGLGLRLIYFSYDVKMKEKGDIPEGYSVSREKKERFSLILESASTNQTSMYLCASRSPSLYEQYFGPGTRLTVT.

This clone has only one observation. This sequence joins TRBV3-1 (or the pseudogene TRBV3-2) and TRBJ2-2, with a possible D match to TRBD2 (7 bases). This CDR3 contains 15 residues. V shed 1 base and J shed 3 bases, with 9 bases lying between them. The germline CDR1 and CDR2 sequences are LGHDT and YNNKEL (reference sequence). In DNA, the CDR3 is TGTGCCAGCAGCCAAGGAGGGGGGGACACCGGGGAGCTGTTTTTT. This translates into CASSQGGGDTGELFF.

This chain connects TRBV4-3 to TRBJ1-1; the D is unclear. V dropped 5 bases and J dropped 4 bases, with 11 bases sitting between them. Germline V CDR1 and CDR2: LGHNA, YSLEER. This CDR3 has 13 residues. CDR3 in amino acids: CASSVTLFTEAFF. The CDR3 bases are TGCGCCAGCAGCGTTACCCTATTCACTGAAGCTTTCTTT.

The J gene is TRBJ2-5, the V gene TRBV6-2 or TRBV6-3, with 9 bases identical to TRBD1. Germline-derived CDR1 and CDR2 are MNHEY and SVGEGT. The CDR3 sequence is 15 residues long. V lost 2 bases and J lost 5; bases outside the gene matches: 6. DNA of the CDR3: TGTGCCAGCAGTTACCTTACAGGGGGCACGGAGACCCAGTACTTC. Protein product: CASSYLTGGTETQYF.

The rearrangement joins TRBV7-9 to TRBJ2-3, with TRBD2 matching 9 bases. CDR1 and CDR2 (germline): SEHNR, FQNEAQ (reference sequence). The CDR3 sequence is 15 residues long. Trimming removed 5 bases from V and 6 bases from J; junction bases left unmatched: 9. The CDR3 region has the DNA TGTGCCAGCAGCACACTAGGACTAGCGATGGATACGCAGTATTTT. It translates to CASSTLGLAMDTQYF. The full variable domain, its missing parts supplied by reference TRBV7-9 and TRBJ2-3, is DTGVSQNPRHKITKRGQNVTFRCDPISEHNRLYWYRQTLGQGPEFLTYFQNEAQLEKSRLLSDRFSAERPKGSFSTLEIQRTEQGDSAMYLCASSTLGLAMDTQYFGPGTRLTVL.

The genes are TRBV6-6 and TRBJ1-3; 7 bases are shared with TRBD1. This CDR3 is built from 15 residues. V shed 5 bases and J 5 bases; nucleotides not matched to a gene: 9. Germline CDR1 MNHNY, CDR2 SVGAGI (reference sequence). CDR3 sequence: CASSNGQAWRNTIYF. The CDR3 DNA reads as TGTGCCAGCAGTAACGGACAGGCCTGGCGAAACACCATATATTTT.

The chain has TRBV4-2 and TRBJ2-7; tentatively, D is TRBD2 (6 bases). Germline-derived CDR1 and CDR2 are LGHNA and YNFKEQ. Between the trimmed V and J ends, which lost 4 bases and 6 bases, there was a span of 16 bases. CDR3 length equals 14 residues. DNA for the CDR3: TGTGCCAGCAGCCCGGATGGGGGGTTGGGCGAGCAGTACTTC. Its translation is CASSPDGGLGEQYF.

This clone has a single count. V usage is TRBV4-1 and J usage is TRBJ1-2; no firm D call. Trimming shortened V by 1 base and J by 0 bases, and 9 bases separated the two germline ends. CDR3 length equals 15 residues. CDR1 MGHRA and CDR2 YSYEKL come from the germline V gene. The CDR3 coding sequence is TGCGCCAGCAGCCAAGCCGATCGAGCTAACTATGGCTACACCTTC. This encodes CASSQADRANYGYTF.

The chain couples TRBV19 to TRBJ2-5, with D perhaps TRBD2 (6 bases). The CDR3 runs 16 residues. CDR1 LNHDA and CDR2 SQIVND come from the germline V gene (reference sequence). V shed 4 bases and J shed 9 bases, with 24 bases lying between them. The CDR3 region has the DNA TGTGCCAGTAGTAGCCGAGGGGCGGGGTCCCCCAGGGCCCAGTACTTC. Translation: CASSSRGAGSPRAQYF. The full variable domain, its missing parts supplied by reference TRBV19 and TRBJ2-5, is DGGITQSPKYLFRKEGQNVTLSCEQNLNHDAMYWYRQDPGQGLRLIYYSQIVNDFQKGDIAEGYSVSREKKESFPLTVTSAQKNPTAFYLCASSSRGAGSPRAQYFGPGTRLLVL.

The chain links TRBV7-2 to TRBJ2-1; 9 bases agree with TRBD2. The CDR3 has 15 residues. CDR1 and CDR2 from the germline V gene are SGHTA and FQGNSA. V was clipped by 1 base and J by 4 bases; unmatched bases: 2. The CDR3 sequence is CASSLDAGGYNEQFF. CDR3 sequence (DNA): TGTGCCAGCAGCTTAGACGCGGGGGGGTACAATGAGCAGTTCTTC.

The chain uses TRBV9 and TRBJ2-1; possible D gene TRBD1, 6 bases. CDR3 length equals 15 residues. V was trimmed by 3 bases and J by 2 bases, leaving 12 bases between them. Per germline, CDR1 SGDLS and CDR2 YYNGEE. CDR3 coding DNA: TGTGCCAGCAGCGCACACAGGGTAGCCTACAATGAGCAGTTCTTC. Amino acids: CASSAHRVAYNEQFF.

This sequence joins TRBV3-1 (or the pseudogene TRBV3-2) and TRBJ2-1; a weak D match, TRBD1 (5 bases). Germline CDR1 and CDR2: LGHDT and YNNKEL (reference sequence). CDR3 length equals 17 residues. Trimming left V 0 bases short and J 0 bases short, with 12 bases between. CDR3 coding DNA: TGTGCCAGCAGCCAAGAGGGGCTGGGAAACTCCTACAATGAGCAGTTCTTC. Translation gives CASSQEGLGNSYNEQFF.

As to this clone: Additional DNA sequences in this sample encode the identical CDR3. The chain has TRBV7-9 and TRBJ2-7; D is ambiguous. V lost 1 base and J lost 3, with 4 bases in between. Looked up from germline, CDR1 is SEHNR and CDR2 is FQNEAQ (reference sequence). CDR3 length equals 12 residues. In DNA, the CDR3 is TGTGCCAGCAGCTTAGGTAGCTACGAGCAGTACTTC. Encoded protein: CASSLGSYEQYF.

V gene TRBV18 combines with J gene TRBJ1-1; tentatively, D is TRBD1 (6 bases). Germline V gives CDR1 KGHSH, CDR2 LQKENI. The CDR3 extends over 13 amino acids. The V end was cut by 3 bases, the J end by 5 bases, with 10 bases between. CDR3 sequence reads: CASSPAGDTEAFF. The CDR3 bases are TGTGCCAGCTCACCGGCAGGGGATACTGAAGCTTTCTTT.

The chain carries TRBV18 and TRBJ1-1; TRBD1 matches at 8 bases. This CDR3 has 14 amino acids. Germline lookup yields CDR1 KGHSH and CDR2 LQKENI. J lost 1 base, V lost 4 bases, and 2 bases had no gene match. CDR3 bases: TGTGCCAGCTCACGGGGACAGGAGAACACTGAAGCTTTCTTT. Translated: CASSRGQENTEAFF.